This record looks at one T cell receptor beta chain sequence and its context. This sample stems from a study of control samples from healthy donors and cancer patients. Profiled with immunoSEQ multiplex PCR; TCRdb holds only in-frame clones, not every one. The table shows tens of thousands of clones, with about four fifths occurring only once. This CDR3 spans 16 amino acids. CDR1 and CDR2 (germline): SGHVS, FNYEAQ. V lost 5 bases and J lost 2; bases outside the gene matches: 5. This receptor was obtained from a man between 70 and 80 years old with lung cancer. This chain connects TRBV7-6 to TRBJ1-3; 11 bases align to TRBD1. The specimen sequenced was PBMCs. The CDR3 DNA reads as TGTGCCAGCAGCCCGGGACAGGGGGGACCTGGAAACACCATATATTTT. Its protein is CASSPGQGGPGNTIYF.